This T cell receptor beta chain appears in the sequencing data of a study of CD8+ T cells in alopecia areata. cDNA prepared by RNA extraction and subsequent reverse transcription served as the template for sequencing. Produced via immunoSEQ multiplex PCR; TCRdb's table is partial and in-frame only. Of around 20,000 clones in the sample, 60% to 65% were seen once. Whole-study findings and limits: Sequencing of scalp samples also includes resident alphabeta T cells from normal skin. Lesional scalp displayed greater clonality than normal scalp, most notably in alopecia totalis/universalis.

The CDR3 sequence is 16 residues long. Germline V gives CDR1 SGHTA, CDR2 FQGNSA. A note on this clone: Its antigen is as yet unknown.

CD4+ cells from 4 or 5 patients were sorted into CD25+CD127- cells. Alopecia areata patients provided lesional scalp punch biopsies and peripheral blood. CD4+ and CD8+ T cells were sorted from PBMCs stained for CD3, CD4 and CD8. Sequencing used CD4+ Tregs sorted from blood. The chain links TRBV7-2 to TRBJ2-5, with 7 positions matching TRBD1. The better agreement between TRBJ2-7 and the DNA end casts doubt on the J call. The TCR was taken from a human donor with alopecia areata. The CDR3, as DNA: TGTGCCAGCAGCCGTGCCCTGACAGGGTTAATTGACGAGCAGTACTTC. This codes for CASSRALTGLIDEQYF.